Included here is one T cell receptor beta chain sequence, with context. Its antigen is currently unknown. Sequenced by immunoSEQ multiplex PCR; TCRdb stores in-frame clones only, minus some. In the table there are fewer than 30,000 clones, 75% to 85% of which are singletons. From germline, CDR1 is SGHRS and CDR2 YFSETQ. Germline trimming cut 2 bases from V and 3 bases from J; bases unmatched to any gene: 5. The CDR3 consists of 14 residues. The data are from a study of neoadjuvant nivolumab and ipilimumab in lung cancer. Study-wide findings and caveats: TCR richness and clonality were higher in tumors than adjacent uninvolved lung.

The material sequenced was tumor tissue, taken after neoadjuvant nivolumab, alone or with ipilimumab, at or shortly before surgery. The genes are TRBV5-1 and TRBJ2-7, with 7 bases fitting TRBD1. This TCR was recovered from an adult with non-small cell lung cancer. CDR3 DNA sequence: TGCGCCAGCAGCTTTGCAGGGGGTCTCTACGAGCAGTACTTC. Residues: CASSFAGGLYEQYF. The variable domain in full, completed from reference TRBV5-1 and TRBJ2-7, reads KAGVTQTPRYLIKTRGQQVTLSCSPISGHRSVSWYQQTPGQGLQFLFEYFSETQRNKGNFPGRFSGRQFSNSRSEMNVSTLELGDSALYLCASSFAGGLYEQYFGPGTRLTVT.